Listed here is a single TCR beta chain. It lacks a known antigen. Per-base quality was not reported, and no clone a single base away is much larger than it. The collaborating institutions used their own protocols to collect whole blood in K2EDTA tubes. For TCRbeta analysis, collaborators shipped samples in one of three forms: frozen whole blood, isolated PBMCs, or DNA extracted from either of those sample types. The source of the sample is a study of blood T cell repertoires in COVID-19 (dated by TCRdb to between 2020 and 2021). With regard to the full study: The collaborator samples originated in the United States, Italy and Spain and spanned the acute and convalescent phases of COVID-19. The material from the prospective study consisted of cDNA or gDNA derived from T cells, B-cell-depleted T cells, or PBMCs. Deeply sampled blood TCRbeta repertoires from subjects exposed to, actively infected with, or recovered from COVID-19 were included in the dataset. The repertoires were released in a freely available public database intended as a resource for research on the immune response to SARS-CoV-2. Samples were obtained from the ongoing ImmuneRACE study (first 160 participants) and from about 1,300 subjects provided by 6 global collaborators. Sample metadata almost always included a de-identified subject ID, COVID-19 status, age in years and sex. Where available, HLA class I and class II types were obtained from metadata supplied by the sample provider rather than from assay-based typing. Beyond this particular receptor, the publication reports: The quantity of clinical and demographic metadata differed by source and by participant and was supplied without curation.

TCRbeta CDR3 regions were amplified from genomic DNA using the immunoSEQ Assay, a bias-controlled multiplex PCR. The authors processed their data as follows. Nucleated cell counts per sample were estimated from amplification of reference gene primers within the assay. To quantify the absolute abundance of each unique TCRbeta CDR3 rearrangement, sequence reads were collapsed and filtered. For each sample, productive Simpson clonality was calculated as the square root of Simpson's diversity index over productive rearrangements. Imported from immuneACCESS, the table was reduced by TCRdb to in-frame sequences with V and J called. These copies leave out some clones; in studies compared against another copy, an unresolved V gene accounts for under half, and the cause of the remainder is not known. Clonal size and the V and J genes are those of that table, whereas D and trimming came from the DNA. The sample table records around 250,000 clones; around four fifths of these occur just once. Around 8.1% of the sample comes from the top ten.

Trimming removed 4 bases from V and 6 bases from J, leaving 18 bases between the germline ends. Spanning cysteine to phenylalanine, the CDR3 consists of 15 amino acids. The read is trimmed to its CDR3 DNA, 45 bases read in frame from base 1. CDR1 and CDR2 were assigned from the germline V gene (reference sequence) as LGHDT and YNNKEL. Sequences were obtained from peripheral blood. The chain is encoded by TRBV3-1 (or the pseudogene TRBV3-2) joined to TRBJ1-1; perhaps TRBD1 is the D gene, with 5 bases matching. The receptor's source is a man aged 40-55 years with active or convalescent COVID-19. The nucleotide sequence reads TGTGCCAGCAGCCCCCTGGGACGGCGGGGTGCTGAAGCTTTCTTT. Translation gives CASSPLGRRGAEAFF.